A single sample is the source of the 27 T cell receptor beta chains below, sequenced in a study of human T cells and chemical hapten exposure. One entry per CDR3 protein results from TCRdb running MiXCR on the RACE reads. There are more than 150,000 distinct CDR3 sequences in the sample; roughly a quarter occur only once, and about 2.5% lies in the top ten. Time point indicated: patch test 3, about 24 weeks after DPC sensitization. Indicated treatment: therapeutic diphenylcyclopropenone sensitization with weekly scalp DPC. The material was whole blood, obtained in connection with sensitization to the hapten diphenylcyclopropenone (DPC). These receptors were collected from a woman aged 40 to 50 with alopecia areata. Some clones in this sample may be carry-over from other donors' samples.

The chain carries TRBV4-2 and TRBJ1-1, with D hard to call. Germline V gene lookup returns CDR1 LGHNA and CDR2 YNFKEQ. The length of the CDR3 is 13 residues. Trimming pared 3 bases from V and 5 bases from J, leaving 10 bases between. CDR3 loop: CASSHGLGTEAFF. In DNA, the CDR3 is TGTGCCAGCAGCCACGGCCTTGGGACTGAAGCTTTCTTT.

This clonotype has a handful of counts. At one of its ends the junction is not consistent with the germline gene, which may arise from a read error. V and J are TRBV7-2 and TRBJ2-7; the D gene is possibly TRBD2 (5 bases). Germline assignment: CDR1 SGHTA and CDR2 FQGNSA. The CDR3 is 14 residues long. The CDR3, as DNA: TGTGCCAGCAGCCTAGCCCAGGCATCCAACGAGCAGTACTTC. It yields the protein CASSLAQASNEQYF.

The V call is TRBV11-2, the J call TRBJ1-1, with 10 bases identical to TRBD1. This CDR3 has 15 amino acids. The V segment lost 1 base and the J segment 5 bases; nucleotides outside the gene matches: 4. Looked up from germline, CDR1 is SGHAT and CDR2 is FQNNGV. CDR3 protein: CASSLVRDRGTEAFF. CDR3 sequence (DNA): TGTGCCAGCAGCTTAGTCCGGGACAGGGGAACTGAAGCTTTCTTT.

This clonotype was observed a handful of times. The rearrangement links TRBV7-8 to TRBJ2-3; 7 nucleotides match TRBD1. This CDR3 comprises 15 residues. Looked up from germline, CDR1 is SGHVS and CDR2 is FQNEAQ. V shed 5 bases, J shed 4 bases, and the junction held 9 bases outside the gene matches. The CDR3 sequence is CASSRQGISADTQYF. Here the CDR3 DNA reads TGTGCCAGCAGCAGACAGGGTATCTCCGCAGATACGCAGTATTTT.

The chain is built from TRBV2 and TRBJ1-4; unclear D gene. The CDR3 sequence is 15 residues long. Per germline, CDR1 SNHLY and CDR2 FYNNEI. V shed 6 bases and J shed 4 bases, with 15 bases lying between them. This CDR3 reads CASSGFFWGNEKLFF. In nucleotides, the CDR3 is TGTGCCAGCAGCGGTTTTTTTTGGGGTAATGAAAAACTGTTTTTT.

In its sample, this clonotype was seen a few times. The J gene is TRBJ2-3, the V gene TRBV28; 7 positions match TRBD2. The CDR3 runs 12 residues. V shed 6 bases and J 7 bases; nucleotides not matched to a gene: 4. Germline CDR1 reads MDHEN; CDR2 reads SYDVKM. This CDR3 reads CASRGTTYTQYF. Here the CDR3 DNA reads TGTGCCAGCAGGGGGACTACTTATACGCAGTATTTT.

CDR3 coding DNA: TGCAGTGCTAGTGTGGGGACAGGGGATGGCTACACCTTC. Its protein product is CSASVGTGDGYTF. This chain connects TRBV20-1 to TRBJ1-2, with 10 bases matching TRBD1. In germline, CDR1 is DFQATT, CDR2 SNEGSKA (reference sequence). V lost 3 bases and J lost 6; bases outside the gene matches: 4. The CDR3 sequence is 13 residues long.

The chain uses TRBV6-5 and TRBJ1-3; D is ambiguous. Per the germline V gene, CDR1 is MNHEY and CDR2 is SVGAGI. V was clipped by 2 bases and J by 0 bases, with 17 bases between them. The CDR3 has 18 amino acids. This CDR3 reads CASSYTSPDAGSGNTIYF. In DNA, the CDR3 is TGTGCCAGCAGTTACACCTCCCCTGACGCCGGCTCTGGAAACACCATATATTTT.

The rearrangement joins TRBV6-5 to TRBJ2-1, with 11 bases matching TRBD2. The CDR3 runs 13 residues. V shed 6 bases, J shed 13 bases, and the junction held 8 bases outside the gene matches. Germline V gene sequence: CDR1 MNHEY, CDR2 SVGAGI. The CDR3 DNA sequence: TGTGCCAGCAGAAGGGTAGCGGGAGGGCAACAGTTCTTC. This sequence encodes CASRRVAGGQQFF.

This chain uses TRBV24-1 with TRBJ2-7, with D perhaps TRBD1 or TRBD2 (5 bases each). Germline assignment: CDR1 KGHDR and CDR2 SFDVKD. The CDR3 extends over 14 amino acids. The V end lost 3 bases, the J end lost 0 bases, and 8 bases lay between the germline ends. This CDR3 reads CATSDPGASYEQYF. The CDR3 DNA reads TGTGCCACCAGTGATCCCGGGGCCTCCTACGAGCAGTACTTC.

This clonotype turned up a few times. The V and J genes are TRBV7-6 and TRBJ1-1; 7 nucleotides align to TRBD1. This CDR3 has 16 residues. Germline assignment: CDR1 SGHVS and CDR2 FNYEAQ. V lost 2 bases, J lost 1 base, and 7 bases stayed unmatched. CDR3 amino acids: CASSLRQGKENTEAFF. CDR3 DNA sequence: TGTGCCAGCAGCTTAAGACAGGGAAAGGAGAACACTGAAGCTTTCTTT.

CDR3 in DNA: TGTGCCAGCAGTTTAAGTTCTGCAGGGACAGATACGCAGTATTTT. This gives the protein CASSLSSAGTDTQYF. J is TRBJ2-3 and V is TRBV28; D possibly corresponds to TRBD1 (5 bases). Trimming took 2 bases from V and 3 from J, leaving 12 bases between them. The V gene's germline CDR1 is MDHEN and CDR2 SYDVKM. This CDR3 has 15 amino acids.

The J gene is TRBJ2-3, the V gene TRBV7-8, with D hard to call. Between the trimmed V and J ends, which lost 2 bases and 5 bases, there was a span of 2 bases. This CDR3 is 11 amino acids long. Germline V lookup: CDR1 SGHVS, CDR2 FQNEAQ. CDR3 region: CASSLLDTQYF. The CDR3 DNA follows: TGTGCCAGCAGCTTATTAGATACGCAGTATTTT.

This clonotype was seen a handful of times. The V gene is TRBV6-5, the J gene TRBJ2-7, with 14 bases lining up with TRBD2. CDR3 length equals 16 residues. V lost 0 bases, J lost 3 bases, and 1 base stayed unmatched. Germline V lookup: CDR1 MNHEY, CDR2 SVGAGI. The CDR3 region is CASSYSGTSGSYEQYF. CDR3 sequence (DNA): TGTGCCAGCAGTTACTCCGGGACTAGCGGGAGCTACGAGCAGTACTTC.

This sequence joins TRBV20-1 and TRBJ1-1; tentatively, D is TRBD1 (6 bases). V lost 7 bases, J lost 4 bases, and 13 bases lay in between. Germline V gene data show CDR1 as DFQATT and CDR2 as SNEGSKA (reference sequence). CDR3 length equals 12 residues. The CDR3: CSVRGSGTEAFF. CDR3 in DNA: TGCAGTGTTAGGGGGAGTGGCACTGAAGCTTTCTTT.

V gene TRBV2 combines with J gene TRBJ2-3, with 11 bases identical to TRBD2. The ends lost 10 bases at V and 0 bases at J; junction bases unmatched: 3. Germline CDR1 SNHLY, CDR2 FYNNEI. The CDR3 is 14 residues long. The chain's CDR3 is CATRTSGSTDTQYF. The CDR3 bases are TGTGCCACCCGGACTAGCGGGAGCACAGATACGCAGTATTTT.

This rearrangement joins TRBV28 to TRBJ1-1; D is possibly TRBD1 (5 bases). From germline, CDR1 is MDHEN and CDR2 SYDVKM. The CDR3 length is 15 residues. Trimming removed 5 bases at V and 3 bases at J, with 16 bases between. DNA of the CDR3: TGTGCCAGCAGTCCGCTGGGGGTGGGAGACACTGAAGCTTTCTTT. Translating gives CASSPLGVGDTEAFF.

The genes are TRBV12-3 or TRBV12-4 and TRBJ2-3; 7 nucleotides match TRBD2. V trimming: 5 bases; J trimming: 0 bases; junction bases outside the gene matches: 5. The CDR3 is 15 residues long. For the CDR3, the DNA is TGTGCCAGCAGTGGGTATAGCGGGAGCACAGATACGCAGTATTTT. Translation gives CASSGYSGSTDTQYF.

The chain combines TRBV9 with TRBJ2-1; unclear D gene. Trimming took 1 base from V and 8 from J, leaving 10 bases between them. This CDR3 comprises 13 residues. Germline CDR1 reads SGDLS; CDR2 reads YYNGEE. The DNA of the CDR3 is TGTGCCAGCAGCGTAATTTCCGAGGATGAGCAGTTCTTC. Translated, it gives CASSVISEDEQFF.

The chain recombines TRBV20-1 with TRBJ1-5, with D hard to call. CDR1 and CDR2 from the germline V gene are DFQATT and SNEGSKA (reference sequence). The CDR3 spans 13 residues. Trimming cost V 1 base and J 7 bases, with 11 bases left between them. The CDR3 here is CSARATSGQPQHF. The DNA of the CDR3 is TGCAGTGCTAGAGCGACATCTGGGCAGCCCCAGCATTTT.

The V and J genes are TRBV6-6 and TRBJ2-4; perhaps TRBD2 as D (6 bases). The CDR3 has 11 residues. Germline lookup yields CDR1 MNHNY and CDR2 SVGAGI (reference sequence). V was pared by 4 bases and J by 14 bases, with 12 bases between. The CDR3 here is CASSFRDWKYF. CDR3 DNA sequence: TGTGCCAGCAGTTTCAGGGACTGGAAGTACTTC.

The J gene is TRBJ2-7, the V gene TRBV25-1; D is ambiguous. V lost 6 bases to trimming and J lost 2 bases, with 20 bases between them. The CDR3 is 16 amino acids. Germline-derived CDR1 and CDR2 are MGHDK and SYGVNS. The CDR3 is CASSARTGPRAYEQYF. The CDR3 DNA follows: TGTGCCAGCAGCGCTAGGACCGGGCCCCGAGCCTACGAGCAGTACTTC.

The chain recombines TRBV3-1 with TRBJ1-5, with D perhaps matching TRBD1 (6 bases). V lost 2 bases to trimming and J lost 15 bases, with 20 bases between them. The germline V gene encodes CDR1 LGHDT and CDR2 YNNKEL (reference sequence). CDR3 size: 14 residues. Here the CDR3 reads CASSQTGRAFTMHF. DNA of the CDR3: TGTGCCAGCAGCCAAACAGGGCGGGCGTTCACAATGCATTTT.

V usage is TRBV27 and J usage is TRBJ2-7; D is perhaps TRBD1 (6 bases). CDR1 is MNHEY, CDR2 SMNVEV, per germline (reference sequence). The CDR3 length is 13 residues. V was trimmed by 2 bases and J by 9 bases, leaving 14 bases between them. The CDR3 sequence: CASSLQGRTPQYF. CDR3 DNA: TGTGCCAGCAGTTTACAGGGGCGTACGCCGCAGTACTTC.

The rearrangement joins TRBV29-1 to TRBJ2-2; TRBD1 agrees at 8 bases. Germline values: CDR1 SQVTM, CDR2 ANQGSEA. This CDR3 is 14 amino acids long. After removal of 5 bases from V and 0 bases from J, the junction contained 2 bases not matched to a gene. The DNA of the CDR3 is TGCAGCGTTAAGACAGGGGCGAACACCGGGGAGCTGTTTTTT. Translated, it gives CSVKTGANTGELFF.

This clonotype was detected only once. CDR3 loop: CASSATGVNTGELFF. CDR3 DNA sequence: TGTGCCAGCAGCGCAACAGGGGTGAACACCGGGGAGCTGTTTTTT. V usage is TRBV7-3 and J usage is TRBJ2-2; 7 bases fit TRBD1. The germline CDR1 and CDR2 sequences are SGHTA and FQGTGA. The CDR3 extends over 15 amino acids. After removal of 5 bases from V and 1 base from J, the junction contained 4 bases not matched to a gene.

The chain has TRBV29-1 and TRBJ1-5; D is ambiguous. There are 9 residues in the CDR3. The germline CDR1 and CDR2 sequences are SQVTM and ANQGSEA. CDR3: CSCCQPQHF. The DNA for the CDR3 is TGCAGTTGTTGCCAGCCCCAGCATTTT.